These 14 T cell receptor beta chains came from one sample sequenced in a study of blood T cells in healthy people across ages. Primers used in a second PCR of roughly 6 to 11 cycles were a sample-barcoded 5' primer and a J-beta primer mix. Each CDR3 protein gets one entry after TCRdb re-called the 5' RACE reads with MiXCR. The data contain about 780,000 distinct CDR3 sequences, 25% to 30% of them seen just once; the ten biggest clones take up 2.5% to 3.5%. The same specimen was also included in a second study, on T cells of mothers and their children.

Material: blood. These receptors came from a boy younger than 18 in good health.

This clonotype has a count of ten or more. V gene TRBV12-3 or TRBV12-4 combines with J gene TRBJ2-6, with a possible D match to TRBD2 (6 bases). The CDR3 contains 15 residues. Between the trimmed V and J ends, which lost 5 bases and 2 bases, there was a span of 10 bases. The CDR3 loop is CASSPPGAGANVLTF. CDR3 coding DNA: TGTGCCAGCAGTCCCCCGGGGGCTGGGGCCAACGTCCTGACTTTC.

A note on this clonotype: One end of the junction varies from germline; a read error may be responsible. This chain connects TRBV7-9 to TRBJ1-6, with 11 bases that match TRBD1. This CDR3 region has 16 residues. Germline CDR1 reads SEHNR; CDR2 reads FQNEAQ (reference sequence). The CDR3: CASSSRTGGFNSPLHF. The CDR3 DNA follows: TGCGCCAGCAGCTCTCGGACAGGGGGCTTCAATTCACCCCTCCACTTT.

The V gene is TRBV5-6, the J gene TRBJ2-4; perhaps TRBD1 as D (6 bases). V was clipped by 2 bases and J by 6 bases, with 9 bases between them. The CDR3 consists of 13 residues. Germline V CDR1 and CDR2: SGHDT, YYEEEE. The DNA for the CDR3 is TGTGCCAGCAGCTTCAAGGACAGAAACATTCAGTACTTC. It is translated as CASSFKDRNIQYF.

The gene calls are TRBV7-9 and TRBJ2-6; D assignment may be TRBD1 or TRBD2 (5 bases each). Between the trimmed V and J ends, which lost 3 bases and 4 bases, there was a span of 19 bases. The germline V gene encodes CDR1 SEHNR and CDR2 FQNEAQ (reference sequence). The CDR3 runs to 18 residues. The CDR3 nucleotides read TGTGCCAGCAGCTTGGGACGGCTGCGGGTAACAGGGGCCAACGTCCTGACTTTC. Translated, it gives CASSLGRLRVTGANVLTF.

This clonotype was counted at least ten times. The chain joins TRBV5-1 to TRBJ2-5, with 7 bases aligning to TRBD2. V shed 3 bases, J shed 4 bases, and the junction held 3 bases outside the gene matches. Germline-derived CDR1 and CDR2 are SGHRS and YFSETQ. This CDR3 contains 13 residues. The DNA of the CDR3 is TGCGCCAGCAGCTCGGGAGGCGGAGAGACCCAGTACTTC. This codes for CASSSGGGETQYF.

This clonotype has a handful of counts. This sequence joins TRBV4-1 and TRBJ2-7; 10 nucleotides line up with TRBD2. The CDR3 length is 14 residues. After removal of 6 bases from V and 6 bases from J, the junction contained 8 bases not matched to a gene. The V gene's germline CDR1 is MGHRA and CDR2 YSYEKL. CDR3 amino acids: CASSPELAGSEQYF. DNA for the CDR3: TGCGCCAGCAGTCCCGAACTAGCGGGGTCCGAGCAGTACTTC.

The CDR3: CASSYYGDTEAFF. The DNA of the CDR3 is TGTGCCAGCAGTTACTATGGGGACACTGAAGCTTTCTTT. The V gene is TRBV6-5, the J gene TRBJ1-1; D is ambiguous. The germline V gene encodes CDR1 MNHEY and CDR2 SVGAGI. The CDR3 consists of 13 residues. The V end lost 1 base, the J end lost 3 bases, and 6 bases lay between the germline ends.

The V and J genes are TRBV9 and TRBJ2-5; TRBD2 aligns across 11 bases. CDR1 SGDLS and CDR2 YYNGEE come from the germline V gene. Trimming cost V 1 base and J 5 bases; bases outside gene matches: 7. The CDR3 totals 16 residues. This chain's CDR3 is CASSVTSGGPAETQYF. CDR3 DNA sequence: TGTGCCAGCAGCGTAACTAGCGGGGGCCCTGCCGAGACCCAGTACTTC.

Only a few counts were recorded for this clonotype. The CDR3 spells CASKKQAWNYGYTF. The CDR3 DNA reads TGTGCCAGCAAAAAACAGGCTTGGAACTATGGCTACACCTTC. The chain has TRBV28 and TRBJ1-2; D is possibly TRBD1 (5 bases). The germline V and J ends were trimmed by 7 bases and 2 bases, with 14 bases remaining between them. The CDR3 has 14 amino acids. Germline V gives CDR1 MDHEN, CDR2 SYDVKM.

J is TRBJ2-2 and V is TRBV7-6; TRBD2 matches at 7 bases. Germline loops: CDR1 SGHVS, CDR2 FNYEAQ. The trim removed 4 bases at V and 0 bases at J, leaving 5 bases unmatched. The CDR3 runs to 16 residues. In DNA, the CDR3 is TGTGCCAGCAGCTCAGCGGGGCCATCGAACACCGGGGAGCTGTTTTTT. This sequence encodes CASSSAGPSNTGELFF.

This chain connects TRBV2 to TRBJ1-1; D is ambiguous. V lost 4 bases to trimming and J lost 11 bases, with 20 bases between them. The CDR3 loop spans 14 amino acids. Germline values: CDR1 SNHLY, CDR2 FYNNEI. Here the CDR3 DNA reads TGTGCCAGCAGTGTGACAAGAGGCCTAAGATTTGCTTTCTTT. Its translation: CASSVTRGLRFAFF.

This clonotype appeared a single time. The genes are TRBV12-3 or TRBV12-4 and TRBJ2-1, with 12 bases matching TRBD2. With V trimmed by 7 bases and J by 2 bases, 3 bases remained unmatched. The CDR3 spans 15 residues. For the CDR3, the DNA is TGTGCCAGCACCCTAGCGGGAGGGCCCTACAATGAGCAGTTCTTC. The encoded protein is CASTLAGGPYNEQFF.

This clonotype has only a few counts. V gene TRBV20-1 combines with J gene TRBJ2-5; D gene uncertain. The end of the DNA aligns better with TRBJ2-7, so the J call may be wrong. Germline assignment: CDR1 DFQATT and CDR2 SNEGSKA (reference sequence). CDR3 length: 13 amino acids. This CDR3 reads CSARADFSYEQYF. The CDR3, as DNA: TGCAGTGCTAGAGCCGACTTCTCCTACGAGCAGTACTTC.

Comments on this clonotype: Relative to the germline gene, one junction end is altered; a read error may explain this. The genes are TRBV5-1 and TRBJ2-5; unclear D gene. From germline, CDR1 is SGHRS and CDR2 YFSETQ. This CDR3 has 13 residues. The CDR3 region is CAGSFLVGETQYF. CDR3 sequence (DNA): TGCGCCGGCAGCTTCCTGGTAGGAGAGACCCAGTACTTC.